This TCR beta chain comes out of a study of blood T cell repertoires in COVID-19. Background on the study: The origin of the acute and convalescent COVID-19 samples was the United States, Italy and Spain. PBMCs, B-cell-depleted T cells, or T cells were the source of the cDNA or gDNA that made up the material.

In the source study's methods: Amplifying reference gene primers gave estimates of nucleated cell counts. Sequenced by immunoSEQ multiplex PCR; TCRdb stores in-frame clones only, minus some. V, J and clone size were drawn from that table, and D and trimming were deduced from the DNA. The table includes some 300,000 clones, 85% to 90% detected once. During active infection, Seattle patients enrolled and were then monitored through disease. The CDR3 extends over 14 amino acids. Germline V lookup: CDR1 MNHEY, CDR2 SMNVEV (reference sequence). V shed 7 bases and J shed 3 bases, with 14 bases lying between them.

What was sequenced was peripheral blood. This TCR derives from a woman in her forties or fifties with COVID-19, enrolled during active disease. V and J are TRBV27 and TRBJ2-3; D might be TRBD2 (6 bases). In DNA form, the CDR3 reads TGTGCCAGCACCCGGGAGAGGGTGACAGATACGCAGTATTTT. Its protein product is CASTRERVTDTQYF.